The 9 T cell receptor beta chains listed next were all sequenced from one sample in a study of blood T cell repertoires in COVID-19. Clones were sequenced by immunoSEQ multiplex PCR, and TCRdb holds only the in-frame ones, with some missing. The data contain under 250,000 clones, over 75% of them singletons. The source material was peripheral blood. Receptor source: a man between 45 and 60 years old with COVID-19, enrolled during active disease.

The genes are TRBV5-1 and TRBJ2-1; 8 bases are shared with TRBD2. The CDR3 is 17 residues long. V was clipped by 0 bases and J by 0 bases; unmatched bases: 5. Germline V lookup: CDR1 SGHRS, CDR2 YFSETQ. The DNA for the CDR3 is TGCGCCAGCAGCTTGGGGGCTGGGACTAGCTCCTACAATGAGCAGTTCTTC. Translation: CASSLGAGTSSYNEQFF.

The rearrangement links TRBV7-3 to TRBJ1-1, with a weak D call TRBD1 (5 bases). The CDR3 covers 13 residues. The V gene lost 3 bases and the J gene lost 2 bases, with 7 bases spanning the gap. Germline V CDR1 and CDR2: SGHTA, FQGTGA. CDR3 in amino acids: CASSFTGNTEAFF. The CDR3 DNA is TGTGCCAGCAGCTTCACAGGTAACACTGAAGCTTTCTTT.

This chain links TRBV7-2 with TRBJ2-7, with D perhaps TRBD2 (5 bases). V was cut by 5 bases and J by 5 bases, with 16 bases left in between. The germline V gene encodes CDR1 SGHTA and CDR2 FQGNSA. The CDR3 runs 14 residues. The CDR3 loop reads CASSPHPGSHEQYF. CDR3 nucleotides: TGTGCCAGCAGCCCCCACCCGGGGAGCCACGAGCAGTACTTC.

The chain recombines TRBV28 with TRBJ1-2; TRBD1 agrees at 7 bases. CDR3 length: 13 residues. Germline CDR1 reads MDHEN; CDR2 reads SYDVKM. The junction had 4 bases not matched to a gene; V was cut back by 1 base and J by 8 bases. DNA for the CDR3: TGTGCCAGCAGTTTATTACAGGGGAAGGGCTACACCTTC. The encoded protein is CASSLLQGKGYTF.

In this sample, this clone turned up once. The CDR3 here is CASSLGGDSGNTIYF. The CDR3 DNA reads TGTGCCAGCAGCCTCGGAGGGGACTCTGGAAACACCATATATTTT. The rearrangement joins TRBV2 to TRBJ1-3; a weak D match, TRBD1 (5 bases). Trimming cost V 6 bases and J 0 bases, with 12 bases left between them. The CDR3 is 15 residues long. The germline V gene has CDR1 SNHLY and CDR2 FYNNEI.

This chain joins TRBV5-4 and TRBJ1-3; no firm D call. Trimming took 0 bases from V and 0 from J, leaving 7 bases between them. The CDR3 sequence is 15 residues long. The germline V gene encodes CDR1 SGHNT and CDR2 YYREEE (reference sequence). CDR3 coding DNA: TGTGCCAGCAGCTTGGGGGAGGGCTCTGGAAACACCATATATTTT. It encodes CASSLGEGSGNTIYF.

The chain carries TRBV27 and TRBJ2-2, with 13 positions matching TRBD2. Germline V gene lookup returns CDR1 MNHEY and CDR2 SMNVEV (reference sequence). There are 17 residues in the CDR3. Germline trimming cut 7 bases from V and 1 base from J; bases unmatched to any gene: 6. The CDR3 DNA reads as TGTGCCAGCACCAGACTAGCGGGGGGTATGAACACCGGGGAGCTGTTTTTT. It encodes CASTRLAGGMNTGELFF.

The chain links TRBV2 to TRBJ1-5; unclear D gene. With 3 bases removed from V and 3 bases from J, the gap between germline ends came to 12 bases. CDR1 SNHLY and CDR2 FYNNEI come from the germline V gene. This CDR3 contains 15 residues. CDR3 nucleotide sequence: TGTGCCAGCAGTGATGGCAGAGGATCCAATCAGCCCCAGCATTTT. Protein sequence: CASSDGRGSNQPQHF.

The chain links TRBV9 to TRBJ1-2; TRBD1 matches at 8 bases. Germline V gene sequence: CDR1 SGDLS, CDR2 YYNGEE. The CDR3 contains 16 residues. V was clipped by 0 bases and J by 8 bases; unmatched bases: 12. The CDR3 nucleotides read TGTGCCAGCAGCGTAGATTCAACGACAGGGGCGGGGGGCTACACCTTC. This codes for CASSVDSTTGAGGYTF.